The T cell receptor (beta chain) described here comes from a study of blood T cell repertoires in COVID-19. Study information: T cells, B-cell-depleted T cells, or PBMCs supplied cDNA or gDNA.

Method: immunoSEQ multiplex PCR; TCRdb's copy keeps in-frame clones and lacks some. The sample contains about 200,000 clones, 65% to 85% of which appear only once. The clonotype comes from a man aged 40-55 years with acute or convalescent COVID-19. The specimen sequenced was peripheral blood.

In DNA, the CDR3 is TGTGCCAGCAGCTTGGTCCTAGAGCACGCGAAAGAGACCCAGTACTTC. This codes for CASSLVLEHAKETQYF. The chain has TRBV5-8 and TRBJ2-5; D unresolved. The CDR3 totals 16 residues. V shed 0 bases and J shed 3 bases, with 15 bases lying between them. Germline V gene lookup returns CDR1 SGHTS and CDR2 YDEGEE.